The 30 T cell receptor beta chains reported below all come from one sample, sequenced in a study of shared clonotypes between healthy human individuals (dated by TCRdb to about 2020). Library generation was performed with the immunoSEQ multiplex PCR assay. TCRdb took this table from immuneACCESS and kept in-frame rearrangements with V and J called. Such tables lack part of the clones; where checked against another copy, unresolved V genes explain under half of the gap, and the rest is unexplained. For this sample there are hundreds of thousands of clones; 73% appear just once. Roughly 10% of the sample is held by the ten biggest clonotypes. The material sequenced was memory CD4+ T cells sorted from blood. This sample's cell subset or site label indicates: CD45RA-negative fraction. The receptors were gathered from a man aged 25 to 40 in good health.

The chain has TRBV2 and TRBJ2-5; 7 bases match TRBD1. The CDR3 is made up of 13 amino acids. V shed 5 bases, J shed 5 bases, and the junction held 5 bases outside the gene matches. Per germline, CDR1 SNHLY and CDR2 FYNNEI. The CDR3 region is CASSSDRDETQYF. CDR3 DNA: TGTGCCAGCAGTTCCGACAGGGATGAGACCCAGTACTTC. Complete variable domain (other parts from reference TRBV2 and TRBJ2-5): EPEVTQTPSHQVTQMGQEVILRCVPISNHLYFYWYRQILGQKVEFLVSFYNNEISEKSEIFDDQFSVERPDGSNFTLKIRSTKLEDSAMYFCASSSDRDETQYFGPGTRLLVL.

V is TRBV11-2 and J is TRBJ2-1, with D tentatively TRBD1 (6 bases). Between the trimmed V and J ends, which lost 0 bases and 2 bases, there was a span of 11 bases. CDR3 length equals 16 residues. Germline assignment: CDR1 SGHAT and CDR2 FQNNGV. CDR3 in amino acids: CASSLDNRAAYNEQFF. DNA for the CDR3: TGTGCCAGCAGCTTAGATAACAGGGCGGCCTACAATGAGCAGTTCTTC. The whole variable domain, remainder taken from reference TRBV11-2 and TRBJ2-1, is EAGVAQSPRYKIIEKRQSVAFWCNPISGHATLYWYQQILGQGPKLLIQFQNNGVVDDSQLPKDRFSAERLKGVDSTLKIQPAKLEDSAVYLCASSLDNRAAYNEQFFGPGTRLTVL.

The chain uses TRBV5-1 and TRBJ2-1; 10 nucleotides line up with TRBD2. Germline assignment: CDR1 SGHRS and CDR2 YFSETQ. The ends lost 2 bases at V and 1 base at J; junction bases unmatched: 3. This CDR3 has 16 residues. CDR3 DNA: TGCGCCAGCAGCTTCCTAGCGGGAGTGTCCTACAATGAGCAGTTCTTC. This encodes CASSFLAGVSYNEQFF.

The chain's CDR3 is CASTPAYRGQNTEAFF. The CDR3 DNA follows: TGTGCCAGCACCCCTGCCTACAGGGGGCAAAACACTGAAGCTTTCTTT. The chain employs TRBV25-1 and TRBJ1-1; 9 nucleotides agree with TRBD1. V shed 7 bases and J 2 bases; nucleotides not matched to a gene: 11. CDR1 is MGHDK and CDR2 is SYGVNS in the germline V gene. The CDR3 spans 16 residues.

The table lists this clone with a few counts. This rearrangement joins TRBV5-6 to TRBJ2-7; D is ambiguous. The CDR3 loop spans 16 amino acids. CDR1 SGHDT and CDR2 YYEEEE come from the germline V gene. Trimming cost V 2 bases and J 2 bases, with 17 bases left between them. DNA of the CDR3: TGTGCCAGCAGCTTAACATCGGTGCGGCACACCTACGAGCAGTACTTC. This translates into CASSLTSVRHTYEQYF.

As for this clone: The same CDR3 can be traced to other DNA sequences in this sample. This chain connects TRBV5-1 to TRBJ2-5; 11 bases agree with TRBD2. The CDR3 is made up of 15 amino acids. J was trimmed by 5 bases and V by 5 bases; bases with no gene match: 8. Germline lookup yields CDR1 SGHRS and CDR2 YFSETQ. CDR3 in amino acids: CASSRGTSGRETQYF. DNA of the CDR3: TGCGCCAGCAGTAGGGGGACTAGCGGTAGGGAGACCCAGTACTTC.

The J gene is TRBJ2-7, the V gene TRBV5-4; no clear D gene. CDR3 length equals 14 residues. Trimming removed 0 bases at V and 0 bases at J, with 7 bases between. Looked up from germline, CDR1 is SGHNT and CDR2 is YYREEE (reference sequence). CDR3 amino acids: CASSLAVSSYEQYF. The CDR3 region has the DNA TGTGCCAGCAGCTTGGCTGTCAGCTCCTACGAGCAGTACTTC.

This chain's CDR3 is CSVDLGGRSTDTQYF. CDR3 sequence (DNA): TGCAGCGTTGATTTGGGGGGCAGGTCCACAGATACGCAGTATTTT. The rearrangement joins TRBV29-1 to TRBJ2-3; the D gene could be TRBD1 or TRBD2 (6 bases each). CDR3 length: 15 residues. Trimming stripped 3 bases from V and 2 bases from J, with 15 bases between. From germline, CDR1 is SQVTM and CDR2 ANQGSEA.

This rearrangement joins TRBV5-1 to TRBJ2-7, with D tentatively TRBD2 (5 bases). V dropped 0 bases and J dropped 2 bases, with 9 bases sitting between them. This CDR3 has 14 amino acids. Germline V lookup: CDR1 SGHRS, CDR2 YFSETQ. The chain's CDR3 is CASSLATGTYEQYF. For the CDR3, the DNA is TGCGCCAGCAGCTTGGCAACGGGGACCTACGAGCAGTACTTC.

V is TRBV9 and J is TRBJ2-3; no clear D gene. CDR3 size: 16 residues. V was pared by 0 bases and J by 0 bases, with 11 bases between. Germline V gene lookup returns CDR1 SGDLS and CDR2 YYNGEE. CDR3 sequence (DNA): TGTGCCAGCAGCGTAGGGGTGGTGCCTAGCACAGATACGCAGTATTTT. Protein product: CASSVGVVPSTDTQYF.

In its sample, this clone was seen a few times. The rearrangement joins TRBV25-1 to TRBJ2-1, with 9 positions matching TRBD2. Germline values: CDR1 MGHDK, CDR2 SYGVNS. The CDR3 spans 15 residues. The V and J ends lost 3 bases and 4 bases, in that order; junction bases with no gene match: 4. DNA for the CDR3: TGTGCCAGCAGTGAGACAGGACTAGCGTACAATGAGCAGTTCTTC. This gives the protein CASSETGLAYNEQFF.

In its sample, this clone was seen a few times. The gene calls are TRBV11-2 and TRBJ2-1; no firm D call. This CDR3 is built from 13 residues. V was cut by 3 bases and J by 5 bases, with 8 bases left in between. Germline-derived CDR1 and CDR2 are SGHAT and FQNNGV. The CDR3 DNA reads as TGTGCCAGCAGCTTTCTTCTCCACAATGAGCAGTTCTTC. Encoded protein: CASSFLLHNEQFF.

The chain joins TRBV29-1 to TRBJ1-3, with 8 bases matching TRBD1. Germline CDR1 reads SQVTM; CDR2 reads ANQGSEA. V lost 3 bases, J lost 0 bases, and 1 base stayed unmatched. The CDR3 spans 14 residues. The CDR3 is CSVDDRGSGNTIYF. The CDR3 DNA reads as TGCAGCGTTGACGACAGGGGCTCTGGAAACACCATATATTTT.

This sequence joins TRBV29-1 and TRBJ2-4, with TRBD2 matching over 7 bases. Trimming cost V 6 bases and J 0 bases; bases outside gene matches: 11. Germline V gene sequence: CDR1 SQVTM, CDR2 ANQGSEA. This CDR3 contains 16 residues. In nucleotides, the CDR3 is TGCAGCGTCCGACTAGCCTCAACTCTAGCCAAAAACATTCAGTACTTC. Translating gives CSVRLASTLAKNIQYF.

The CDR3 DNA is TGTGCCAGCAGTTTATCTCCCGGACAGGGAGTCAATGGCTACACCTTC. Translating it yields CASSLSPGQGVNGYTF. The V call is TRBV28, the J call TRBJ1-2; 8 nucleotides match TRBD1. CDR3 size: 16 residues. Germline CDR1 MDHEN, CDR2 SYDVKM. Trimming at V came to 1 base and at J to 6 bases, leaving 10 bases not matched to a gene.

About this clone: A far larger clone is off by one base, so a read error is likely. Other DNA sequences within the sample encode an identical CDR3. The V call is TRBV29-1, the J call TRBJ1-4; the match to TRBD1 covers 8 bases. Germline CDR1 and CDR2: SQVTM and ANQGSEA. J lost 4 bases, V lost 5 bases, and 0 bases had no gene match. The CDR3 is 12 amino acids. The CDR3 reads CSVTGGNEKLFF. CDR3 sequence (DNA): TGCAGCGTTACAGGGGGTAATGAAAAACTGTTTTTT.

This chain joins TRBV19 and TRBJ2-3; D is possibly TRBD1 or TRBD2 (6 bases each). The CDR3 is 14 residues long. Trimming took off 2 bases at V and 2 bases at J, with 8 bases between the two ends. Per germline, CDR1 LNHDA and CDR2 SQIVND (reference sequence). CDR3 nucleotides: TGTGCCAGTAGTATAAGGGGGGTCACAGATACGCAGTATTTT. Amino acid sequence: CASSIRGVTDTQYF.

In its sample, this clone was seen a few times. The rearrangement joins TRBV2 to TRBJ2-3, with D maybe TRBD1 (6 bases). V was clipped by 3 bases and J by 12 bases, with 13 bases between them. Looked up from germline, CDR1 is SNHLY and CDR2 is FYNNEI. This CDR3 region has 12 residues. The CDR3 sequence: CASSDRDNGQYF. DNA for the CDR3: TGTGCCAGCAGTGACCGGGACAATGGCCAGTATTTT. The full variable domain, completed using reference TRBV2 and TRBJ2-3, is EPEVTQTPSHQVTQMGQEVILRCVPISNHLYFYWYRQILGQKVEFLVSFYNNEISEKSEIFDDQFSVERPDGSNFTLKIRSTKLEDSAMYFCASSDRDNGQYFGPGTRLTVL.

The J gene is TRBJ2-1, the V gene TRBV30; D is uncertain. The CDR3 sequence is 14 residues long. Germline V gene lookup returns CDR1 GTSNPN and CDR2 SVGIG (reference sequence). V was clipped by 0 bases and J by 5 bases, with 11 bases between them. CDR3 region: CAWSVRGRNNEQFF. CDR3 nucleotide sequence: TGTGCCTGGAGTGTACGTGGCAGGAACAATGAGCAGTTCTTC.

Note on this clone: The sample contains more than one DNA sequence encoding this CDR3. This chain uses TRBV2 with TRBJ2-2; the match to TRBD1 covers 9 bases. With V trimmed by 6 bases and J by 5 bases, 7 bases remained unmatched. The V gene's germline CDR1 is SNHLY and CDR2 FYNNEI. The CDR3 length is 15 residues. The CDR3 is CASSPGQGGTGELFF. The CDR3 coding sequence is TGTGCCAGCAGCCCGGGACAGGGTGGAACCGGGGAGCTGTTTTTT.

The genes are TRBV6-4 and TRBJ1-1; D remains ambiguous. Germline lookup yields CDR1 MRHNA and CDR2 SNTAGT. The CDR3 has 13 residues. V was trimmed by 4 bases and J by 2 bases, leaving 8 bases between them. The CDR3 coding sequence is TGTGCCAGCAGTGCCAGTATAAACACTGAAGCTTTCTTT. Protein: CASSASINTEAFF.

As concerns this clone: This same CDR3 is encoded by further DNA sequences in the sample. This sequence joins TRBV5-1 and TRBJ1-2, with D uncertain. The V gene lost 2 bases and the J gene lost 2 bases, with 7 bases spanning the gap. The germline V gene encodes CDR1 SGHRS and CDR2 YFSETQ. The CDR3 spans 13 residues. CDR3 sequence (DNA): TGCGCCAGCAGCTTCGGAGGGAACTATGGCTACACCTTC. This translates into CASSFGGNYGYTF. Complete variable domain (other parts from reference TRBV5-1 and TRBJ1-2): KAGVTQTPRYLIKTRGQQVTLSCSPISGHRSVSWYQQTPGQGLQFLFEYFSETQRNKGNFPGRFSGRQFSNSRSEMNVSTLELGDSALYLCASSFGGNYGYTFGSGTRLTVV.

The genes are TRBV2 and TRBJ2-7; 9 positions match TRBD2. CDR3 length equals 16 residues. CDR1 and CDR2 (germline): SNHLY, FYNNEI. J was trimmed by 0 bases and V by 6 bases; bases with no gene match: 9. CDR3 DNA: TGTGCCAGCAGGCGGACTAGCGCCTTGGGCTCCTACGAGCAGTACTTC. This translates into CASRRTSALGSYEQYF.

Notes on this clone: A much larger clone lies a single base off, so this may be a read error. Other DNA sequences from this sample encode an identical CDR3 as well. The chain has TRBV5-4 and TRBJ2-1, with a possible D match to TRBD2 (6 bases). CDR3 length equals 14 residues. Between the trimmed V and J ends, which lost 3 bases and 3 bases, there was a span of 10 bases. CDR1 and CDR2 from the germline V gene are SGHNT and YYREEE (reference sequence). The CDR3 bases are TGTGCCAGCAGCTCGGGACTGGACTACAATGAGCAGTTCTTC. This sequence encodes CASSSGLDYNEQFF.

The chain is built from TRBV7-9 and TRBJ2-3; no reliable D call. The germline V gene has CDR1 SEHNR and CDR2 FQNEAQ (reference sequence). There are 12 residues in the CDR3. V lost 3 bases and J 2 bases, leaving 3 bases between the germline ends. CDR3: CASSFFTDTQYF. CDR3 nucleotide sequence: TGTGCCAGCAGCTTCTTCACAGATACGCAGTATTTT.

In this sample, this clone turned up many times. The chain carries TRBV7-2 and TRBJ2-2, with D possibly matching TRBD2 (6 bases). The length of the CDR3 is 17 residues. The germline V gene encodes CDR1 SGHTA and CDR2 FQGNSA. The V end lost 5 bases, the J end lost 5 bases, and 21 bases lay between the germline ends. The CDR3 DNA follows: TGTGCCAGCAGCCCCCGAGTGGGGCGGGGAGAAACCGGGGAGCTGTTTTTT. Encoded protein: CASSPRVGRGETGELFF.

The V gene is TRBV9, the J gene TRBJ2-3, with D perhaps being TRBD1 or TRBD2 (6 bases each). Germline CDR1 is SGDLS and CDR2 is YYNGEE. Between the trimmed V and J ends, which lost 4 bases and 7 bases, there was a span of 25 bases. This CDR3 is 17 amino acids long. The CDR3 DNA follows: TGTGCCAGCAGCCTCTTGGCGGCGGGACAATCCCCAAATACGCAGTATTTT. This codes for CASSLLAAGQSPNTQYF.

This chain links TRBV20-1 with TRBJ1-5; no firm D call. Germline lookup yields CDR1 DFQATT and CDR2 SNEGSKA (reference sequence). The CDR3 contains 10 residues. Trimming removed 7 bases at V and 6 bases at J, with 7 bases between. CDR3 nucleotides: TGCAGTGTGGGTAGTCAGCCCCAGCATTTT. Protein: CSVGSQPQHF.

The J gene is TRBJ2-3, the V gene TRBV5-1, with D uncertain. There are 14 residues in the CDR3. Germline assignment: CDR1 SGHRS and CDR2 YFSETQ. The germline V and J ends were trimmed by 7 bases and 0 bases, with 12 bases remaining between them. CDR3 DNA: TGCGCCAGCCGCTCGAGCGCCAGCACAGATACGCAGTATTTT. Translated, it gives CASRSSASTDTQYF.

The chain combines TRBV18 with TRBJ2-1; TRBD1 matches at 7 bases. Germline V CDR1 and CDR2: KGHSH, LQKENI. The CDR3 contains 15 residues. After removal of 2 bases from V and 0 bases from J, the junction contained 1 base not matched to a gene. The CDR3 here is CASSPGQVSYNEQFF. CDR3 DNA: TGTGCCAGCTCACCAGGACAGGTCTCCTACAATGAGCAGTTCTTC. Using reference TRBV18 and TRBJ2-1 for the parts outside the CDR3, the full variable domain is NAGVMQNPRHLVRRRGQEARLRCSPMKGHSHVYWYRQLPEEGLKFMVYLQKENIIDESGMPKERFSAEFPKEGPSILRIQQVVRGDSAAYFCASSPGQVSYNEQFFGPGTRLTVL.